This TCR beta chain was retrieved from a study of OX40 agonist ivuxolimab in advanced cancers. Background on the study: It was ivuxolimab, an agonistic anti-OX40 (CD134) antibody, that patients were treated with. Study observations and caveats: Expanded peripheral T-cell antigen specificity went undetermined.

As for this clone: No antigen is known for it.

TCRdb's copy holds only in-frame clones and misses some; the assay was immunoSEQ multiplex PCR. The table records around 25,000 clones, around 85% of them present only once. Collection of blood occurred at baseline, at cycle 4 day 1, and at cycle 7 day 1. CDR1 and CDR2 (germline): GTSNPN, SVGIG (reference sequence). This CDR3 is 12 amino acids long. The V and J ends lost 2 bases and 7 bases respectively, with 8 bases between them. The chain is built from TRBV30 and TRBJ2-2; D is undetermined. The source material was CD4+ or CD8+ T cells sorted from blood, sampled in a trial of the OX40 agonist ivuxolimab. The clonotype was recovered from an adult with an advanced solid tumor such as melanoma, head and neck, liver or kidney cancer. CDR3 sequence: CAWSTLGGELFF. For the CDR3, the DNA is TGTGCCTGGAGTACTTTAGGCGGGGAGCTGTTTTTT.